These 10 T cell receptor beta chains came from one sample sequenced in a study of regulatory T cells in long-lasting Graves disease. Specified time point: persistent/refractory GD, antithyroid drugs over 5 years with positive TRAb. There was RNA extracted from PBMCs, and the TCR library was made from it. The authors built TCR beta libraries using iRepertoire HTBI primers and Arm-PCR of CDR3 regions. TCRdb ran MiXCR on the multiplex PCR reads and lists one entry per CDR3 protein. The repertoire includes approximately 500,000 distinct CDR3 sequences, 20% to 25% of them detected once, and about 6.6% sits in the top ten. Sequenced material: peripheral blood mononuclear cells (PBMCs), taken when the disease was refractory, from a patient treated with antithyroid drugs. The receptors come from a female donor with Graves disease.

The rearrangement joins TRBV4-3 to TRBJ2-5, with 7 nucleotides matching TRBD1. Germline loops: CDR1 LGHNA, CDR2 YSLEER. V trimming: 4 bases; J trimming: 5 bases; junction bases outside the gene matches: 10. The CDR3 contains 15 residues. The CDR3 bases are TGCGCCAGCAGCCCCGGGGCAGGGGGTGGGGAGACCCAGTACTTC. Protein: CASSPGAGGGETQYF.

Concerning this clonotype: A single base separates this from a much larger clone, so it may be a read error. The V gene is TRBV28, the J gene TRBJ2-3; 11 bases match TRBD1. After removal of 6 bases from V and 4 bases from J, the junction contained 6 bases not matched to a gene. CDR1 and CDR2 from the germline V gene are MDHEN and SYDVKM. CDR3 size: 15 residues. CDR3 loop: CASRGGQGVSDTQYF. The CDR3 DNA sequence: TGTGCCAGCAGGGGGGGACAGGGGGTGTCAGATACGCAGTATTTT.

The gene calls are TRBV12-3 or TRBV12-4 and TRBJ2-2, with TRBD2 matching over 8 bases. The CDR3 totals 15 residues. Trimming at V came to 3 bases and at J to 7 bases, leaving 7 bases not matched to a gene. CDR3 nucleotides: TGTGCCAGCAGTTTGAACACCGGGGGGGTCGGGGAGCTGTTTTTT. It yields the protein CASSLNTGGVGELFF.

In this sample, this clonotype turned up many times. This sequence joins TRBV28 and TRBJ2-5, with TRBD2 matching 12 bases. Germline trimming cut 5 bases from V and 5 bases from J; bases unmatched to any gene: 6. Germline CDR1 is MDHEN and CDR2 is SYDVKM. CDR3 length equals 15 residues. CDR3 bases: TGTGCCAGCAGTCAACGACTAGCGGGAGACGAGACCCAGTACTTC. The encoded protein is CASSQRLAGDETQYF.

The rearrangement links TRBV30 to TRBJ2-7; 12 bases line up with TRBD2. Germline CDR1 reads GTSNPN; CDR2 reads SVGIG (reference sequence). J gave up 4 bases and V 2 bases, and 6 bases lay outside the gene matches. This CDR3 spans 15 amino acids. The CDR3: CAWSYGTSGRYEQYF. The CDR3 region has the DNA TGTGCCTGGAGTTACGGGACTAGCGGGCGATACGAGCAGTACTTC.

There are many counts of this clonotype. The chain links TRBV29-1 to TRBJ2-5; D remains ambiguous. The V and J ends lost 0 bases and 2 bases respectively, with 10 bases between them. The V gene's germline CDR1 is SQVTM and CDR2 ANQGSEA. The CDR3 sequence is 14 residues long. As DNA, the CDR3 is TGCAGCGTTGAAGATTGGGCCAAACAAGAGACCCAGTACTTC. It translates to CSVEDWAKQETQYF.

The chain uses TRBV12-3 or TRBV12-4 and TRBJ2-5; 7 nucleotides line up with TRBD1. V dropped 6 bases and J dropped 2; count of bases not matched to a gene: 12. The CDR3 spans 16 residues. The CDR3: CASSPNLGTEQETQYF. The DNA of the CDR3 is TGTGCCAGCAGCCCCAACCTCGGGACAGAACAAGAGACCCAGTACTTC.

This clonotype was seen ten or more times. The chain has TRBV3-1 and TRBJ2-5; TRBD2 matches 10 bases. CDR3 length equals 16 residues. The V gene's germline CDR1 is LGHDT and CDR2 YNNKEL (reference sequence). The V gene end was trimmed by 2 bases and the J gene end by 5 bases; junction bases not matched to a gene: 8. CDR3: CASSQSSGGALETQYF. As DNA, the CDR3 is TGTGCCAGCAGCCAATCAAGCGGGGGGGCTCTGGAGACCCAGTACTTC.

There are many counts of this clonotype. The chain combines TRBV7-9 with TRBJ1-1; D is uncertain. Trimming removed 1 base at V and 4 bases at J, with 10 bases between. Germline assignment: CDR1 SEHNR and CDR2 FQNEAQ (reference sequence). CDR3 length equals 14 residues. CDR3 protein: CASSLGYGSTEAFF. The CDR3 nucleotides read TGTGCCAGCAGCTTAGGTTACGGCAGCACTGAAGCTTTCTTT.

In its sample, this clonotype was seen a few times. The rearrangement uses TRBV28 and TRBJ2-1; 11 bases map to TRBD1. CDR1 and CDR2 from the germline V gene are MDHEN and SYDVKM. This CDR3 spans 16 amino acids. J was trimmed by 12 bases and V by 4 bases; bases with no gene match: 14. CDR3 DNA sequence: TGTGCCAGCAGTTCCCTAATTCCGGGACAGGGGGACGGGCAGTTCTTC. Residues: CASSSLIPGQGDGQFF.